Included here is one T cell receptor beta chain sequence, with context. This CDR3 is built from 14 residues. Germline V gene sequence: CDR1 SEHNR, CDR2 FQNEAQ (reference sequence). J was trimmed by 3 bases and V by 5 bases; bases with no gene match: 4. This sample stems from a study of blood T cell repertoires in COVID-19. The assay was immunoSEQ multiplex PCR, and TCRdb's table has in-frame clones only and misses some. The sample gives around 100,000 clones, 69% of which show up once; approximately 5.9% is in the top ten. The sequence derives from an elderly man with acute or convalescent COVID-19. The rearrangement joins TRBV7-9 to TRBJ1-2; 9 bases are shared with TRBD1. What was sequenced was peripheral blood. This chain's CDR3 is CASSRGQGYYGYTF. CDR3 DNA sequence: TGTGCCAGCAGCCGGGGACAGGGTTACTATGGCTACACCTTC.